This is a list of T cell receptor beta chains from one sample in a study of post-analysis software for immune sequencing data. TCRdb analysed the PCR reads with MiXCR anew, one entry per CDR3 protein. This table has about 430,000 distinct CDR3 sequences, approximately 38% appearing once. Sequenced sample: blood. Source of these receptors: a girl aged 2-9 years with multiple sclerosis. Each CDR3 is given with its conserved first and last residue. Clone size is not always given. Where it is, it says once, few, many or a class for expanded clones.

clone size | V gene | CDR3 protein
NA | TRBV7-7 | CASSLSPTSGINEQFF
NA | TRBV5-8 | CASSPAEGVLFDEQFF
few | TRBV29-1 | CSVDQGFGYTF
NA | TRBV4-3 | CASSQMQGRAYEQYF
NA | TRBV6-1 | CASSANRQGIIQPQHF
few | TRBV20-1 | CSARGGHPLSEQYF
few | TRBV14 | CASSQALGNYGYTF
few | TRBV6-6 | CAILPRDGYTF
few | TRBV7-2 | CASSFTGHQQETQYF
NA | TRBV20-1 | CSALPRTDLANEKLFF
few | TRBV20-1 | CSARRGTPGHEQFF
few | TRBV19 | CASSMRRRGGSTDTQYF
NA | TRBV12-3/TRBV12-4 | CASRVQSSYEQYF
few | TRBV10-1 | CASGQGYNEQFF
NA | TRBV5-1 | CASTPIQGFGANVRNF
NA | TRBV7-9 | CASSLLSDSPYEQYF
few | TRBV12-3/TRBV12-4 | CASRSAGKNTEAFF
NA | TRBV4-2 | CASSPRSGPANEQFF
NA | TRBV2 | CASSGRGANYGYTF
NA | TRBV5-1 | CASSLATGHSYEQYF
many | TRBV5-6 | CASSLNPNTEAFF
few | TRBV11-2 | CASSSVSYNEQFF
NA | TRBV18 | CASSVTAVGSYEQYF
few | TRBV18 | CASSPVISYEQYF
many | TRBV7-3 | CASSLRPDSPYEQYF
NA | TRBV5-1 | CASSLGGPSYEQYF
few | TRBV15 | CATSRPDRGSYEQYF
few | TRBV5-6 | CASSLGSGTGLLPQHF
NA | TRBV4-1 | CASSGGLAGIYNEQFF
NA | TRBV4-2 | CASSQDSYMNTEAFF
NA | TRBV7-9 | CVSSRGTTNQPQHF
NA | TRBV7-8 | CASSDRRLAFHEQFF
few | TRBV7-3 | CASSTGLAGYSGANVLTF
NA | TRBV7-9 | CASSRGLAEETQYF
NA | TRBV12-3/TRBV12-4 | CASSLPGQGANYGYTF